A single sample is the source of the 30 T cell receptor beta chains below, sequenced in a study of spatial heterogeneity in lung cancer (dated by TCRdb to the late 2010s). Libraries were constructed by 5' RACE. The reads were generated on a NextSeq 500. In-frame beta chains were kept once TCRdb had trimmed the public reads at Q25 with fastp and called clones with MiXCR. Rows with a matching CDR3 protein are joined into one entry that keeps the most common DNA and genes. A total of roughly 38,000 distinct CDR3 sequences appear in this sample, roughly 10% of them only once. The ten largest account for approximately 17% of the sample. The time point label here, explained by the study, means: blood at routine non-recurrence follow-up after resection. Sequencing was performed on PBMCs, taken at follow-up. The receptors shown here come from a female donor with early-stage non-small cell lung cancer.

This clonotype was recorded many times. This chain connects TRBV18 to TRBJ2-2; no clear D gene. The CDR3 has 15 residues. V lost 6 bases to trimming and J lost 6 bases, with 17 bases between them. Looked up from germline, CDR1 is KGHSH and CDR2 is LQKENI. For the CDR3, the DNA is TGTGCCAGCTCCCTACAGAGCGCCGCCCCCGGGGAGCTGTTTTTT. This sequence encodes CASSLQSAAPGELFF.

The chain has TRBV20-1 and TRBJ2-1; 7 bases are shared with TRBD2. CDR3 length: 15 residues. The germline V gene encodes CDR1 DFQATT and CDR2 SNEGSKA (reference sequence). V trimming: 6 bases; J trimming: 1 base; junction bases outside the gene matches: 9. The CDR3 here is CSAYPGGRSYNEQFF. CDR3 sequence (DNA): TGCAGTGCCTACCCCGGCGGGAGATCCTACAATGAGCAGTTCTTC.

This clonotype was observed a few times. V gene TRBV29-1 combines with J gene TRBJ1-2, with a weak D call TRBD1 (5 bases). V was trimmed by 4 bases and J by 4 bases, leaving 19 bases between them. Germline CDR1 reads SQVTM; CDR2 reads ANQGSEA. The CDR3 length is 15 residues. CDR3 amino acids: CSVGYGGSFRYGYTF. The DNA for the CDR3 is TGCAGCGTTGGATACGGGGGATCCTTTCGCTATGGCTACACCTTC.

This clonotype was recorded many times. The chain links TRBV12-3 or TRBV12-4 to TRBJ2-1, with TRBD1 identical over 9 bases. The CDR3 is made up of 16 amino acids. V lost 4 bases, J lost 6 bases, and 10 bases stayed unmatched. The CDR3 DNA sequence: TGTGCCAGCAGTTACCCGGGACAGGGCAAAGGCAATGAGCAGTTCTTC. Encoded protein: CASSYPGQGKGNEQFF.

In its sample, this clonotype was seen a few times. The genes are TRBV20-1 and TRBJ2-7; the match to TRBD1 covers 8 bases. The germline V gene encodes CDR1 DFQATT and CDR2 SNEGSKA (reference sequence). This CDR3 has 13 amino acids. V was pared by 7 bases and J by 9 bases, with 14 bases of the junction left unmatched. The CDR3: CSVLTDRETGQYF. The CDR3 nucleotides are TGCAGTGTCTTAACGGACAGGGAGACGGGGCAGTACTTC.

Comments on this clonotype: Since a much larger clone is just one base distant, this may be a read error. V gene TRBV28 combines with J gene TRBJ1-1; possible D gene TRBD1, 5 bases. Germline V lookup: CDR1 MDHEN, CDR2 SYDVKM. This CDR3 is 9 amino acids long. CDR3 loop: CVSGTEAFF. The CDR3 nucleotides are TGTGTCAGCGGGACCGAAGCTTTCTTT. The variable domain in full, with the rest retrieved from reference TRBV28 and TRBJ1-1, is DVKVTQSSRYLVKRTGEKVFLECVQDMDHENMFWYRQDPGLGLRLIYFSYDVKMKEKGDIPEGYSVSREKKERFSLILESASTNQTSMYLCVSGTEAFFGQGTRLTVV.

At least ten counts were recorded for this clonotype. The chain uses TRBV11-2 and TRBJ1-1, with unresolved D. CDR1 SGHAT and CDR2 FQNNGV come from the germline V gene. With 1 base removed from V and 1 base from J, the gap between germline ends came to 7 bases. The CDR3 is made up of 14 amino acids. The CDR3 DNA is TGTGCCAGCAGCTTAGTAGGAGGGAACACTGAAGCTTTCTTT. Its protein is CASSLVGGNTEAFF. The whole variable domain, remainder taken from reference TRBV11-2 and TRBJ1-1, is EAGVAQSPRYKIIEKRQSVAFWCNPISGHATLYWYQQILGQGPKLLIQFQNNGVVDDSQLPKDRFSAERLKGVDSTLKIQPAKLEDSAVYLCASSLVGGNTEAFFGQGTRLTVV.

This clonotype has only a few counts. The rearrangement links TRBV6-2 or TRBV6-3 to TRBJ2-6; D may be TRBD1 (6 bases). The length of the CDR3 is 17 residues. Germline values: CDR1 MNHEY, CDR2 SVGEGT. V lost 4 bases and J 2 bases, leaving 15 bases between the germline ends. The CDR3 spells CASSSHQGLAGANVLTF. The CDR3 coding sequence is TGTGCCAGCAGTTCCCATCAGGGGCTTGCTGGGGCCAACGTCCTGACTTTC.

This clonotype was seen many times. As DNA, the CDR3 is TGCGCCAGCAGCTCGACAGGGGGCACGTACGAGCAGTACTTC. This translates into CASSSTGGTYEQYF. The J gene is TRBJ2-7, the V gene TRBV5-1, with 10 positions matching TRBD1. V was clipped by 3 bases and J by 4 bases; unmatched bases: 4. The germline V gene encodes CDR1 SGHRS and CDR2 YFSETQ. CDR3 length: 14 residues.

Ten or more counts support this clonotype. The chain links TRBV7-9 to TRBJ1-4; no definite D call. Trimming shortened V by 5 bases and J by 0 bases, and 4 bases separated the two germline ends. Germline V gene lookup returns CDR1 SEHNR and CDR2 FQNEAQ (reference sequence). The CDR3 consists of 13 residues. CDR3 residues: CASSPPTNEKLFF. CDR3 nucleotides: TGTGCCAGCAGCCCTCCAACTAATGAAAAACTGTTTTTT.

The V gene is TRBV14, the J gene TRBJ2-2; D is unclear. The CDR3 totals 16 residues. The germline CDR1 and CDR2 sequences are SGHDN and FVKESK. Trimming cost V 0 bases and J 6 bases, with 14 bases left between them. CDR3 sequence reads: CASSQEISRVAGELFF. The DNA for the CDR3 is TGTGCCAGCAGCCAAGAAATTTCCCGGGTTGCCGGGGAGCTGTTTTTT.

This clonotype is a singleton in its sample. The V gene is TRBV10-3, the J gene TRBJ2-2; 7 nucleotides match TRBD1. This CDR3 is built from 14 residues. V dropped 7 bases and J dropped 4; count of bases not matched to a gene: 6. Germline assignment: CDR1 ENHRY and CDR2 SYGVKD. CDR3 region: CAITEGASTGELFF. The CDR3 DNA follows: TGTGCCATCACAGAGGGGGCAAGCACCGGGGAGCTGTTTTTT.

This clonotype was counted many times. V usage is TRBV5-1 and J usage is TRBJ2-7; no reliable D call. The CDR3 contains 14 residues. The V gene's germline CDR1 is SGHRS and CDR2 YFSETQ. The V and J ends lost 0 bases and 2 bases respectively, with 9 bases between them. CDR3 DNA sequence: TGCGCCAGCAGCTTGGGTGGACCCCCCTACGAGCAGTACTTC. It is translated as CASSLGGPPYEQYF.

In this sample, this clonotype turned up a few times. In DNA form, the CDR3 reads TGTGCCAGCAGCTCTCCAGGGGCGATCAGCTACGAGCAGTACTTC. Its translation: CASSSPGAISYEQYF. The V gene is TRBV7-9, the J gene TRBJ2-7; D is possibly TRBD1 (6 bases). V was cut by 4 bases and J by 3 bases, with 16 bases left in between. Germline-derived CDR1 and CDR2 are SEHNR and FQNEAQ (reference sequence). The CDR3 covers 15 residues. The full variable domain, with the rest looked up from reference TRBV7-9 and TRBJ2-7, is DTGVSQNPRHKITKRGQNVTFRCDPISEHNRLYWYRQTLGQGPEFLTYFQNEAQLEKSRLLSDRFSAERPKGSFSTLEIQRTEQGDSAMYLCASSSPGAISYEQYFGPGTRLTVT.

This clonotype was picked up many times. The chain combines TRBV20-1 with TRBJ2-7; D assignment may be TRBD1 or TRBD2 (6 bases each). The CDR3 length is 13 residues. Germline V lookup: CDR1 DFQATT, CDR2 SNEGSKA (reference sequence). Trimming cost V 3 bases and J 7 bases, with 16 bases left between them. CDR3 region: CSASGRGHREQYF. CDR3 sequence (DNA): TGCAGTGCTAGCGGACGGGGGCACCGGGAGCAGTACTTC.

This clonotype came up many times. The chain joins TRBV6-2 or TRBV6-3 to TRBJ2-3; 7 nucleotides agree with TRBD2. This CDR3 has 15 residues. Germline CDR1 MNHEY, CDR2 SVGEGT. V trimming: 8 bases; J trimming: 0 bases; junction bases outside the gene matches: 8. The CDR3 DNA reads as TGTGCCAGCGCCAAATGGCGGGGGAGCACAGATACGCAGTATTTT. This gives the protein CASAKWRGSTDTQYF.

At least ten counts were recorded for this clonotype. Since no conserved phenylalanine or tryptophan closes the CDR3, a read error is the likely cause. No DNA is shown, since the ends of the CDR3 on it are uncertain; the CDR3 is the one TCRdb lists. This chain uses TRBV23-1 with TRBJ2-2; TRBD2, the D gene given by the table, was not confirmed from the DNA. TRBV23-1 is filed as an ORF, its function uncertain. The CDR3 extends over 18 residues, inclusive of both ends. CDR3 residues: CASSTTSGGAGSCFAVGV.

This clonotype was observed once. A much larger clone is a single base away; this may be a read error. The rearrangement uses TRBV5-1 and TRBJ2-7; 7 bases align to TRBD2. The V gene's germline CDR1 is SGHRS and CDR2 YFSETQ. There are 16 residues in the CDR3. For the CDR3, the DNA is TGCGCCAGCAGCTTGGCCCCGGGACTAACCGACTACGGGCAGTACTTC. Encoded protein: CASSLAPGLTDYGQYF.

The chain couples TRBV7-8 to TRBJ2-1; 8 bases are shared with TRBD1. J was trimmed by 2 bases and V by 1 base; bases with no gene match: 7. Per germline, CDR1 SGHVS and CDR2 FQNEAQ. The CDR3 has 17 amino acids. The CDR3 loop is CASSLGRTGKTYNEQFF. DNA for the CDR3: TGTGCCAGCAGCTTAGGAAGGACAGGGAAAACCTACAATGAGCAGTTCTTC.

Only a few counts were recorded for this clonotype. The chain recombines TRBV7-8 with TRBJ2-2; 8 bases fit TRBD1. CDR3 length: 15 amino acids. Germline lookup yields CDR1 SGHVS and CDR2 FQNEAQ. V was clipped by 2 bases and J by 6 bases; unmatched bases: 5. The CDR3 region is CASSLWGQVAGELFF. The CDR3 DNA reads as TGTGCCAGCAGCTTATGGGGACAGGTGGCCGGGGAGCTGTTTTTT.

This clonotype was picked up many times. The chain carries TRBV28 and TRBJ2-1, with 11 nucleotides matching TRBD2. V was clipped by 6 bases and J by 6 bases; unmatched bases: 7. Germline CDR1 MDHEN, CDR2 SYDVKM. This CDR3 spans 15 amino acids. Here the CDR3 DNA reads TGTGCCAGCAGCTCCCCTAGCGGGGGGCTCAATGAGCAGTTCTTC. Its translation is CASSSPSGGLNEQFF.

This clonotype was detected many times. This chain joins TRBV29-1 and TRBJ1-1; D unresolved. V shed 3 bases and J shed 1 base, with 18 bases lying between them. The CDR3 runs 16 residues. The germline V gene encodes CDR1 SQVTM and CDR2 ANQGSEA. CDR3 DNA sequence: TGCAGCGTTGACCTCCTCCGGGATAATAGGAACACTGAAGCTTTCTTT. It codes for CSVDLLRDNRNTEAFF.

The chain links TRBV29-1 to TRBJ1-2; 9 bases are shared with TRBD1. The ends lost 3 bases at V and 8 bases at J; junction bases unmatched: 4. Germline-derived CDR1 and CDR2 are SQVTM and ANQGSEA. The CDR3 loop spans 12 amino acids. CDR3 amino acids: CSVEGQGRGYTF. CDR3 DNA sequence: TGCAGCGTTGAGGGACAGGGTAGGGGCTACACCTTC.

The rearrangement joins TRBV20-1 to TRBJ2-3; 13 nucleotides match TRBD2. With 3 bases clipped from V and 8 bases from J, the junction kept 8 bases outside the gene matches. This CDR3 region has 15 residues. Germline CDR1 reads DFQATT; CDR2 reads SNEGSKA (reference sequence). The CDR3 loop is CSASRTSGGSGTQYF. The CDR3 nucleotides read TGCAGTGCTAGCCGGACTAGCGGGGGTTCGGGTACGCAGTATTTT.

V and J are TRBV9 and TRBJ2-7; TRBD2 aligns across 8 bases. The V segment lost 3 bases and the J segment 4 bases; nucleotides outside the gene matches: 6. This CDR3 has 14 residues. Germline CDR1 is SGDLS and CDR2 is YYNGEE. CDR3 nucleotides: TGTGCCAGCAGCGCCCGCGCGGGGGGATACGAGCAGTACTTC. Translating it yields CASSARAGGYEQYF.

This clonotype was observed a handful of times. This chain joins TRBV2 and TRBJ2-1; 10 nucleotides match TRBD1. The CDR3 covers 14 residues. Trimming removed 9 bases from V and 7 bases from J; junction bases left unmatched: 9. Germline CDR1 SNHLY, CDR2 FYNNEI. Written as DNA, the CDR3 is TGTGCCAGTGCCCGGGGACAGGGGAGGAATGAGCAGTTCTTC. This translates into CASARGQGRNEQFF. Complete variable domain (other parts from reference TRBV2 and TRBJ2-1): EPEVTQTPSHQVTQMGQEVILRCVPISNHLYFYWYRQILGQKVEFLVSFYNNEISEKSEIFDDQFSVERPDGSNFTLKIRSTKLEDSAMYFCASARGQGRNEQFFGPGTRLTVL.

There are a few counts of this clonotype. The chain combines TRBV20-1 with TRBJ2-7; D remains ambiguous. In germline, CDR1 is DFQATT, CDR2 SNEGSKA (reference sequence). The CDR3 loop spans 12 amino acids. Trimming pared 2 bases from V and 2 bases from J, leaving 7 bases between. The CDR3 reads CSARKGAYEQYF. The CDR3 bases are TGCAGTGCTAGAAAAGGAGCCTACGAGCAGTACTTC.

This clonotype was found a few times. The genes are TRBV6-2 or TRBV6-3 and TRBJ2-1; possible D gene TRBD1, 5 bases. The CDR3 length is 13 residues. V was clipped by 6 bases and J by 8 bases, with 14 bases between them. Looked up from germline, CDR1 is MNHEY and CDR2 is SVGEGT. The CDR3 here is CASSLREVDEQFF. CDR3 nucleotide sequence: TGTGCCAGCAGCCTCAGGGAAGTGGATGAGCAGTTCTTC.

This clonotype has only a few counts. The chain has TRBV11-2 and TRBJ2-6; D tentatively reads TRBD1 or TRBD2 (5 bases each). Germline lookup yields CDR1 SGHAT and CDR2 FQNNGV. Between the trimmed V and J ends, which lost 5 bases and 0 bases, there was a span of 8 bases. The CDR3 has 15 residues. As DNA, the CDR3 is TGTGCCAGCAGCCTCGGGGCCTCTGGGGCCAACGTCCTGACTTTC. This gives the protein CASSLGASGANVLTF.

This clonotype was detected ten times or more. The CDR3 protein is CASSIRREYGYTF. CDR3 coding DNA: TGTGCCAGCAGCATCAGACGCGAATATGGCTACACCTTC. V usage is TRBV6-2 or TRBV6-3 and J usage is TRBJ1-2; no clear D. The CDR3 length is 13 residues. The V end was cut by 6 bases, the J end by 5 bases, with 13 bases between. Germline V gives CDR1 MNHEY, CDR2 SVGEGT.